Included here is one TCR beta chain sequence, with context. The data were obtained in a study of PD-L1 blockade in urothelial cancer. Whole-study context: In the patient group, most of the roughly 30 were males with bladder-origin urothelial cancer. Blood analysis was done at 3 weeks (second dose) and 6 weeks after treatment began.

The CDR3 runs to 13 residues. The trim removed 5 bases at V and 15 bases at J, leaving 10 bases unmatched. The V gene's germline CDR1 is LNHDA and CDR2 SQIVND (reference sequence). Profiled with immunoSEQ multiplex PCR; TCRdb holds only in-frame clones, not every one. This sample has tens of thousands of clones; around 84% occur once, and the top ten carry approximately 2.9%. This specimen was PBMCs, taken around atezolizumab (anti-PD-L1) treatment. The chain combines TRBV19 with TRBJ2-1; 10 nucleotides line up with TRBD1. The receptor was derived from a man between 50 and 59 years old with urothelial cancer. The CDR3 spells CASSERQGAVRFF. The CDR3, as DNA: TGTGCCAGTAGTGAGCGACAGGGGGCTGTCCGGTTCTTC.